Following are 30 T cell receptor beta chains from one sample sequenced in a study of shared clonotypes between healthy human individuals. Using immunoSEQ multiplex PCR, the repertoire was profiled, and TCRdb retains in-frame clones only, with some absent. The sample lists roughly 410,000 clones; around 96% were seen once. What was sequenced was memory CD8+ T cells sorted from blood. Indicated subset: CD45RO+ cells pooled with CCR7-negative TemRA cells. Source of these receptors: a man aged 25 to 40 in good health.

CDR3 protein: CASSLAPGAANIQYF. CDR3 DNA: TGCGCCAGCAGCTTGGCTCCCGGGGCAGCAAACATTCAGTACTTC. The chain combines TRBV5-1 with TRBJ2-4; D is tentatively TRBD1 or TRBD2 (5 bases each). The CDR3 covers 15 residues. From germline, CDR1 is SGHRS and CDR2 YFSETQ. The V end lost 0 bases, the J end lost 6 bases, and 13 bases lay between the germline ends.

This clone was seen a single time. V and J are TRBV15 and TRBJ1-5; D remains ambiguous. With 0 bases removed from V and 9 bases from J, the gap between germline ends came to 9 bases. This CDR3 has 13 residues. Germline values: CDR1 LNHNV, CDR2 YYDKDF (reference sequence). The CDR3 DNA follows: TGTGCCACCAGCAGAGACAGATCCGGGCCCCAGCATTTT. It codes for CATSRDRSGPQHF.

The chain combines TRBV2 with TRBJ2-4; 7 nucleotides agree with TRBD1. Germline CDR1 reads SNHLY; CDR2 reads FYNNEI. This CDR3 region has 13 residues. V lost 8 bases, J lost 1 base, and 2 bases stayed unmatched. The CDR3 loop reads CASVTGAKNIQYF. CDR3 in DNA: TGTGCCAGCGTGACAGGGGCCAAAAACATTCAGTACTTC.

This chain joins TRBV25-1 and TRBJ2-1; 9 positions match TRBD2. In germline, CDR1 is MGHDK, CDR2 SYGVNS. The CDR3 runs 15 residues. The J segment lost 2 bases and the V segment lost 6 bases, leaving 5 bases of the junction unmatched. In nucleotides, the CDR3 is TGTGCCAGCAGAAATAGCGGGAGCACCTACAATGAGCAGTTCTTC. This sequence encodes CASRNSGSTYNEQFF.

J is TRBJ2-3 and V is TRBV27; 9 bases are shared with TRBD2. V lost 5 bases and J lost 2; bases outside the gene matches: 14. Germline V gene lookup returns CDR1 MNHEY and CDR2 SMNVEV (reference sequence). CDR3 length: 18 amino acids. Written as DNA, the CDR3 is TGTGCCAGCAGTCCACAAATTACGACTAGCGGAGTCACAGATACGCAGTATTTT. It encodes CASSPQITTSGVTDTQYF.

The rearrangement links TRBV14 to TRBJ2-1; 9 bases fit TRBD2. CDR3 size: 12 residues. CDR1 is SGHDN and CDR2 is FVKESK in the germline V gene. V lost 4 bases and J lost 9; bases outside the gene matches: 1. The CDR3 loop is CASSLAGVEQFF. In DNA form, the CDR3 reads TGTGCCAGCAGCCTAGCGGGGGTTGAGCAGTTCTTC. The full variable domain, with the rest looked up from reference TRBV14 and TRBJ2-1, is EAGVTQFPSHSVIEKGQTVTLRCDPISGHDNLYWYRRVMGKEIKFLLHFVKESKQDESGMPNNRFLAERTGGTYSTLKVQPAELEDSGVYFCASSLAGVEQFFGPGTRLTVL.

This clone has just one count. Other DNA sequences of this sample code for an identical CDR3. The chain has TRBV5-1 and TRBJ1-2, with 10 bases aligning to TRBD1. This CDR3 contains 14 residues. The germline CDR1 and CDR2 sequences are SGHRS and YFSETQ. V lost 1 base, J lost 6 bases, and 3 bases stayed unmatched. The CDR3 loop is CASSLPGTGDGYTF. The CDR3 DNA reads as TGCGCCAGCAGCTTGCCCGGGACAGGGGATGGCTACACCTTC.

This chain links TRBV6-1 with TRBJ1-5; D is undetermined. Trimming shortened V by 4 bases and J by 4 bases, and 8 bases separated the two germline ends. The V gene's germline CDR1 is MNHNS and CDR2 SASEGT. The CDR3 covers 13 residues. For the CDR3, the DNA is TGTGCCAGCAGTGTTACCGATAATCAGCCCCAGCATTTT. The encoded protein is CASSVTDNQPQHF.

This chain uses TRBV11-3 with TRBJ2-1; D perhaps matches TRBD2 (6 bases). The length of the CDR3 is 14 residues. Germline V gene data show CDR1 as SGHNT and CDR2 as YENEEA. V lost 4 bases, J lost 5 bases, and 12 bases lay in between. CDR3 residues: CASSSSGTHNEQFF. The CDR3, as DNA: TGTGCCAGCAGCTCTTCAGGGACTCACAATGAGCAGTTCTTC.

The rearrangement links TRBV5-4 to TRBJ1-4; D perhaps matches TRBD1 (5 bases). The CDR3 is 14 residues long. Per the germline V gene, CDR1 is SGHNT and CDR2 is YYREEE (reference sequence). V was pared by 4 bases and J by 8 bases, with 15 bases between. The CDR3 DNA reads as TGTGCCAGCAGCCTATCAGGGAAGGTGGAAAAACTGTTTTTT. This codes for CASSLSGKVEKLFF. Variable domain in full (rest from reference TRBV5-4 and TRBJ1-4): ETGVTQSPTHLIKTRGQQVTLRCSSQSGHNTVSWYQQALGQGPQFIFQYYREEENGRGNFPPRFSGLQFPNYSSELNVNALELDDSALYLCASSLSGKVEKLFFGSGTQLSVL.

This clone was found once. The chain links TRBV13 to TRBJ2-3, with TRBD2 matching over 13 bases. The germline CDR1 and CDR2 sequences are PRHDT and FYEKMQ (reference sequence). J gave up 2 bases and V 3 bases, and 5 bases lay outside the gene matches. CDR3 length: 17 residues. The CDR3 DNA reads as TGTGCCAGCAGCTTGGGACTAGCGGGATTATCCACAGATACGCAGTATTTT. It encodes CASSLGLAGLSTDTQYF.

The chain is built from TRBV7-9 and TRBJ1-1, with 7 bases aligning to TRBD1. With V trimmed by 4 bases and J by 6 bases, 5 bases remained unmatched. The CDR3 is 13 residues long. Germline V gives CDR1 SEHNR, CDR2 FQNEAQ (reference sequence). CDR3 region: CASSYTGAPEAFF. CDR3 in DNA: TGTGCCAGCAGCTACACAGGGGCTCCTGAAGCTTTCTTT.

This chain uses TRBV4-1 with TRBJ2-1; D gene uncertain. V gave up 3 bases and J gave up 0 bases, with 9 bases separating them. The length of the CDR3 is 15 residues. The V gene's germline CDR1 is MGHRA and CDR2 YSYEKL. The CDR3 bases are TGCGCCAGCAGCCATGGTTTGGGCTCCTACAATGAGCAGTTCTTC. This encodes CASSHGLGSYNEQFF.

The CDR3 spells CAWNAGAYEQYF. CDR3 in DNA: TGTGCCTGGAACGCGGGGGCCTACGAGCAGTACTTC. The chain recombines TRBV30 with TRBJ2-7; the match to TRBD2 covers 7 bases. The CDR3 totals 12 residues. Germline values: CDR1 GTSNPN, CDR2 SVGIG (reference sequence). The V gene end was trimmed by 4 bases and the J gene end by 2 bases; junction bases not matched to a gene: 2.

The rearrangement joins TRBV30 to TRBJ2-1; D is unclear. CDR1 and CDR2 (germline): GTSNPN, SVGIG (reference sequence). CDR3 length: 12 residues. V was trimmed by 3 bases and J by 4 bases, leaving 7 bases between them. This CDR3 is CAWSLRYNEQFF. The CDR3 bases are TGTGCCTGGAGCCTGAGGTACAATGAGCAGTTCTTC.

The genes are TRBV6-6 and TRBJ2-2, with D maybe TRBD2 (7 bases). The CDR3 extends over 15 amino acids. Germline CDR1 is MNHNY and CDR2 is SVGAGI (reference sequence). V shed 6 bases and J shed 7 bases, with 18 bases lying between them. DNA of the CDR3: TGTGCCAGCAGCCGCACACTAGGGGGGGGCGGGGAGCTGTTTTTT. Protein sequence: CASSRTLGGGGELFF.

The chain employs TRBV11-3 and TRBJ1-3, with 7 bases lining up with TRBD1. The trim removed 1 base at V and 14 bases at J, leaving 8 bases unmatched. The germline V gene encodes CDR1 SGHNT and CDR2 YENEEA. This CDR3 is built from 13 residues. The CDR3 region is CASSLALRQGLYF. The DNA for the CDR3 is TGTGCCAGCAGCTTAGCCCTCAGACAGGGCTTATATTTT.

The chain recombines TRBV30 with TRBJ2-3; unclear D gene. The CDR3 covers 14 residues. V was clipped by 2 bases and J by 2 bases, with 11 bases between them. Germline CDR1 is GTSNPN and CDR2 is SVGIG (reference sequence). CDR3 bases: TGTGCCTGGAGTTGGAGACTCCACACAGATACGCAGTATTTT. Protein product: CAWSWRLHTDTQYF.

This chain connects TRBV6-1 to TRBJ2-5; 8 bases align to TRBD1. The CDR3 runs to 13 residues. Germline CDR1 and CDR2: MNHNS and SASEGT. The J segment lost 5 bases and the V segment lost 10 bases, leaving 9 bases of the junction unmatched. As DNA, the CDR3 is TGTGCCACCAGACAGGGGAAGTGGGAGACCCAGTACTTC. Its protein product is CATRQGKWETQYF.

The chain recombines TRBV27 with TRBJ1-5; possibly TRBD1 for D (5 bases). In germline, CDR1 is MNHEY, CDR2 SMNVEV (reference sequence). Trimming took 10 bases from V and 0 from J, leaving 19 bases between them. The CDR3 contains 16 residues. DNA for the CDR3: TGTGCCACCCTCGGGGCTCGGGCCTATAGCAATCAGCCCCAGCATTTT. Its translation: CATLGARAYSNQPQHF.

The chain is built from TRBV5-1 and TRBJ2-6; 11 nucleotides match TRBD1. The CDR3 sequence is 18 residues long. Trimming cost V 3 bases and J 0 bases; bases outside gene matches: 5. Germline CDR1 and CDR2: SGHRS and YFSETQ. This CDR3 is CASSSGQGAVSGANVLTF. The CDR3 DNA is TGCGCCAGCAGCTCCGGACAGGGGGCCGTCTCTGGGGCCAACGTCCTGACTTTC.

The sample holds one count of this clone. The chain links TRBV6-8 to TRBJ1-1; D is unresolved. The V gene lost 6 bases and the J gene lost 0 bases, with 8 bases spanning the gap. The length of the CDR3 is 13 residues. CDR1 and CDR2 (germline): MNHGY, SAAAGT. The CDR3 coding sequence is TGTGCCAGCAGCGTAAGTCTGAACACTGAAGCTTTCTTT. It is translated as CASSVSLNTEAFF.

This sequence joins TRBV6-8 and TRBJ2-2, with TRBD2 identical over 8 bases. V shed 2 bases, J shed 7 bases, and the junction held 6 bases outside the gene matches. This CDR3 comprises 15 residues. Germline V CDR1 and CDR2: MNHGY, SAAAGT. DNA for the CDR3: TGTGCCAGCAGTTACGTCGGGAGGGCCGTCGGGGAGCTGTTTTTT. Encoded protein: CASSYVGRAVGELFF.

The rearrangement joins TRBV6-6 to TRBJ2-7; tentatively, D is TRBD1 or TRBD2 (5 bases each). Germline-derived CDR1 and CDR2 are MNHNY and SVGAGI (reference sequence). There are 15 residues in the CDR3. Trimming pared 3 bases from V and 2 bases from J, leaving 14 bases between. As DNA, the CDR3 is TGTGCCAGCAGTTATCGGGTCAGGGACCCCTACGAGCAGTACTTC. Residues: CASSYRVRDPYEQYF.

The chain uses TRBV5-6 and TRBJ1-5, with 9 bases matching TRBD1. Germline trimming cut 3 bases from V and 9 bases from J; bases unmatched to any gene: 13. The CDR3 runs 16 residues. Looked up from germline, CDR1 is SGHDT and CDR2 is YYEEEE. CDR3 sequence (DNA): TGTGCCAGCAGCTCTCATCGGACAGGGGCTGGCGGGCCCCAGCATTTT. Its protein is CASSSHRTGAGGPQHF.

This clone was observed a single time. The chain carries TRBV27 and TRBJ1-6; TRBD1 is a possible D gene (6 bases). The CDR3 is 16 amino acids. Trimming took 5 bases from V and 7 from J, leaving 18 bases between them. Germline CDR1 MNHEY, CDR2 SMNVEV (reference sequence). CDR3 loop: CASSPNLRTVNSPLHF. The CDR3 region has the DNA TGTGCCAGCAGTCCCAACCTGCGGACAGTAAATTCACCCCTCCACTTT.

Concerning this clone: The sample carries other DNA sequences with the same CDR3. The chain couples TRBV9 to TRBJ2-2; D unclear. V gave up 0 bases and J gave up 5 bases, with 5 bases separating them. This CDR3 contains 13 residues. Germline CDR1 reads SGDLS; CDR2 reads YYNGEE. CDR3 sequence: CASSVVGTGELFF. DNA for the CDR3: TGTGCCAGCAGCGTAGTGGGAACCGGGGAGCTGTTTTTT. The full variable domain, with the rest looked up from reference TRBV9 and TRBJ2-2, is DSGVTQTPKHLITATGQRVTLRCSPRSGDLSVYWYQQSLDQGLQFLIQYYNGEERAKGNILERFSAQQFPDLHSELNLSSLELGDSALYFCASSVVGTGELFFGEGSRLTVL.

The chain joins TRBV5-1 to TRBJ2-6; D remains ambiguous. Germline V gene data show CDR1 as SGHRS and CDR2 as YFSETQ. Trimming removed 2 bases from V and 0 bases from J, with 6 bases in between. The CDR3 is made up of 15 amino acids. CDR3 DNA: TGCGCCAGCAGCTTAGGTTTCTCTGGGGCCAACGTCCTGACTTTC. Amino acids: CASSLGFSGANVLTF.

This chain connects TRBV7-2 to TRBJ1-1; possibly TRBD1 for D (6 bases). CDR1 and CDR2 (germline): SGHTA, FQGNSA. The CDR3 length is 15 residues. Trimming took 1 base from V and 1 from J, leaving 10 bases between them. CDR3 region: CASSLGWGRNTEAFF. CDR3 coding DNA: TGTGCCAGCAGCTTAGGTTGGGGGCGGAACACTGAAGCTTTCTTT.

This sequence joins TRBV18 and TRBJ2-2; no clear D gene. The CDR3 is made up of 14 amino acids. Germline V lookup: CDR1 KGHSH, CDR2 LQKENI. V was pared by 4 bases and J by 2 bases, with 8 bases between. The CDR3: CASSRGTNTGELFF. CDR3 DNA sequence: TGTGCCAGCTCACGTGGTACAAACACCGGGGAGCTGTTTTTT. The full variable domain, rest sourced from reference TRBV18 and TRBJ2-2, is NAGVMQNPRHLVRRRGQEARLRCSPMKGHSHVYWYRQLPEEGLKFMVYLQKENIIDESGMPKERFSAEFPKEGPSILRIQQVVRGDSAAYFCASSRGTNTGELFFGEGSRLTVL.